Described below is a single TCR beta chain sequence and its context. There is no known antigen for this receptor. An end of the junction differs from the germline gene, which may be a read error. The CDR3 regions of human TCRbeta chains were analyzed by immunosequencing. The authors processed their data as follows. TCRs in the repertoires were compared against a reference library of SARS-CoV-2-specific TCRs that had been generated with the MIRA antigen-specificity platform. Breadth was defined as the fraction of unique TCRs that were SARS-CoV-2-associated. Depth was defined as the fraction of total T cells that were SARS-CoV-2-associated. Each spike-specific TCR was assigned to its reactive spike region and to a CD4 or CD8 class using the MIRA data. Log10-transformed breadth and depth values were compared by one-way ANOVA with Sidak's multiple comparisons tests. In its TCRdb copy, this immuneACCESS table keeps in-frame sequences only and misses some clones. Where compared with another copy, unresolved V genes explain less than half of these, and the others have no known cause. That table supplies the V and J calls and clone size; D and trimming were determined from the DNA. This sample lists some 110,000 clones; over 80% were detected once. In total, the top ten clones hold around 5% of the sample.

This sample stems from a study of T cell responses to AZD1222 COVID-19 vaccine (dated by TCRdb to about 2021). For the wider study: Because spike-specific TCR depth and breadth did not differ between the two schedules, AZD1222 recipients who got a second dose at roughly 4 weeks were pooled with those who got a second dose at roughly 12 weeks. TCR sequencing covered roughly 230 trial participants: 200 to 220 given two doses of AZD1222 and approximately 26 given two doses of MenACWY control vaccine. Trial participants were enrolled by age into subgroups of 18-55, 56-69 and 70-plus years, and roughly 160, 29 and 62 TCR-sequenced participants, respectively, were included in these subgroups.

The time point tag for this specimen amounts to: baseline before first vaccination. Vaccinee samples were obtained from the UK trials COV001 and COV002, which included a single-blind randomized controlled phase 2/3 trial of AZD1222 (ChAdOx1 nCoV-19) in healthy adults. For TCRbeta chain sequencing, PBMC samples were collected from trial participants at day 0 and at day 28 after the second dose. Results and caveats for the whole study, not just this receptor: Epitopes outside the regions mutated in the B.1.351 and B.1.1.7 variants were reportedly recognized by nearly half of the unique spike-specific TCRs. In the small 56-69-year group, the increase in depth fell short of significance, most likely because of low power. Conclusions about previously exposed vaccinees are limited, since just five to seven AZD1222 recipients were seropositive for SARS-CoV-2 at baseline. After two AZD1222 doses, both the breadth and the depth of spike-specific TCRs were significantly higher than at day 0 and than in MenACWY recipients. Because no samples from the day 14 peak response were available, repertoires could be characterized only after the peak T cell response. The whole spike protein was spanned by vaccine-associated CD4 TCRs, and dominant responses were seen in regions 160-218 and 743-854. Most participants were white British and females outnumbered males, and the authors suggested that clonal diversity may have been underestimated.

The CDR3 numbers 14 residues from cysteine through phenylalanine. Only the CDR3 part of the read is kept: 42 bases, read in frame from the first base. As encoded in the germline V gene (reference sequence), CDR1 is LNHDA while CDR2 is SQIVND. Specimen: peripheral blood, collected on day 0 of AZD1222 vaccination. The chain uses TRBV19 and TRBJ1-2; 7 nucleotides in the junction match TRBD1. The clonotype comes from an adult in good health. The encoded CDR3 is CASSIGRGLSGYTF. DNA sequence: TGTGCCAGTAGCATAGGGAGGGGGCTGAGTGGCTACACCTTC. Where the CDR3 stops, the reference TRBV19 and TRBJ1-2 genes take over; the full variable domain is DGGITQSPKYLFRKEGQNVTLSCEQNLNHDAMYWYRQDPGQGLRLIYYSQIVNDFQKGDIAEGYSVSREKKESFPLTVTSAQKNPTAFYLCASSIGRGLSGYTFGSGTRLTVV.